This T cell receptor (beta chain) was identified during a study of cytomegalovirus exposure and HLA in healthy donors. The wider study: In a later analysis, it was reported that the roughly 130 validation repertoires had been produced on the same platform as the 700 or so repertoires belonging to the first cohort.

Points from the study as a whole: Reports showed the classifier diagnosing cytomegalovirus status with high specificity and sensitivity. According to a subsequent analysis, TCR clusters identified in the first cohort showed a tendency to co-occur across the 100 to 150 validation repertoires. The study listed approximately 170 cytomegalovirus-associated TCR beta chains.

This clone was observed once. The antigen is unknown. Repertoires were generated with immunoSEQ multiplex PCR, while TCRdb's copy carries only in-frame clones and drops some. The table has about 170,000 clones, about 95% seen once; the top ten hold 0.8% to 1%. The CDR3 is 17 amino acids. The V end was cut by 5 bases, the J end by 1 base, with 15 bases between. The chain has TRBV6-7 and TRBJ2-6; the D gene is possibly TRBD2 (5 bases). TRBV6-7 is an ORF for which the function is uncertain. The sequence was collected from a young woman in good health and CMV-seronegative. Input material: PBMCs. This CDR3 reads CASSKGSSGSGANVLTF. The CDR3 bases are TGTGCCAGCAGTAAAGGATCGAGCGGTTCTGGGGCCAACGTCCTGACTTTC.